These 28 T cell receptor beta chains were all obtained from the same sample, sequenced in a study of T cells after yellow fever vaccination. MiXCR was run by TCRdb on the 5' RACE reads, yielding one entry per CDR3 protein. Here the sample spans a few hundred thousand distinct CDR3 sequences, 6.9% being singletons. Source: CD4+ T cells sorted from PBMCs, taken 15 days after the yellow fever booster vaccination. These receptors were taken from a man aged 30 to 45 who received the YFV17D yellow fever vaccine.

The chain recombines TRBV5-1 with TRBJ1-2; D is uncertain. Germline lookup yields CDR1 SGHRS and CDR2 YFSETQ. The CDR3 sequence is 13 residues long. V gave up 2 bases and J gave up 1 base, with 6 bases separating them. Written as DNA, the CDR3 is TGCGCCAGCAGCTTCGAGGTTAACTATGGCTACACCTTC. Protein: CASSFEVNYGYTF.

In this sample, this clonotype turned up many times. This rearrangement joins TRBV6-4 to TRBJ2-3, with D perhaps matching TRBD2 (6 bases). Trimming stripped 0 bases from V and 5 bases from J, with 12 bases between. Germline V CDR1 and CDR2: MRHNA, SNTAGT. The CDR3 loop spans 15 amino acids. CDR3 loop: CASSDSGLAIDTQYF. DNA for the CDR3: TGTGCCAGCAGTGACTCGGGCCTAGCGATAGATACGCAGTATTTT.

This clonotype was detected only a few times. The genes are TRBV6-1 and TRBJ2-1; 15 bases align to TRBD2. V dropped 6 bases and J dropped 0; count of bases not matched to a gene: 3. This CDR3 comprises 17 residues. The germline V gene encodes CDR1 MNHNS and CDR2 SASEGT. CDR3 sequence: CASRGLAGGRSYNEQFF. CDR3 DNA: TGTGCCAGCAGGGGACTAGCGGGGGGACGCTCCTACAATGAGCAGTTCTTC.

This clonotype was seen a handful of times. The V call is TRBV27, the J call TRBJ1-1; D gene uncertain. CDR1 is MNHEY and CDR2 is SMNVEV in the germline V gene (reference sequence). The CDR3 has 16 amino acids. The V end was cut by 0 bases, the J end by 1 base, with 12 bases between. The chain's CDR3 is CASSLSMGTANTEAFF. In DNA, the CDR3 is TGTGCCAGCAGTTTATCGATGGGAACGGCGAACACTGAAGCTTTCTTT.

Ten or more counts support this clonotype. The rearrangement links TRBV20-1 to TRBJ2-1; 8 bases agree with TRBD2. V shed 0 bases, J shed 4 bases, and the junction held 5 bases outside the gene matches. Germline V lookup: CDR1 DFQATT, CDR2 SNEGSKA (reference sequence). This CDR3 comprises 15 residues. CDR3 sequence: CSAREPGGGYNEQFF. Here the CDR3 DNA reads TGCAGTGCTAGAGAGCCGGGAGGGGGATACAATGAGCAGTTCTTC.

This clonotype was seen a handful of times. The chain combines TRBV6-1 with TRBJ2-3, with D possibly matching TRBD2 (5 bases). The germline V gene encodes CDR1 MNHNS and CDR2 SASEGT. The CDR3 sequence is 14 residues long. Trimming pared 5 bases from V and 1 base from J, leaving 10 bases between. The CDR3 sequence is CASSTGGRTDTQYF. CDR3 bases: TGTGCCAGCAGTACGGGCGGGCGCACAGATACGCAGTATTTT.

The genes are TRBV20-1 and TRBJ2-3; 9 bases agree with TRBD2. The CDR3 totals 14 residues. V dropped 6 bases and J dropped 10; count of bases not matched to a gene: 14. Germline-derived CDR1 and CDR2 are DFQATT and SNEGSKA (reference sequence). In nucleotides, the CDR3 is TGCAGTGCCCCCCGCGGGGGGGAAGGGTTTGCGCAGTATTTT. It yields the protein CSAPRGGEGFAQYF.

This sequence joins TRBV7-2 and TRBJ2-5; D unclear. The CDR3 totals 14 residues. V dropped 4 bases and J dropped 5 bases, with 14 bases sitting between them. Germline loops: CDR1 SGHTA, CDR2 FQGNSA. DNA of the CDR3: TGTGCCAGCAGCTATTTGAGCCCCTTGGAGACCCAGTACTTC. Translation gives CASSYLSPLETQYF. Filled out from reference TRBV7-2 and TRBJ2-5, the complete variable domain reads GAGVSQSPSNKVTEKGKDVELRCDPISGHTALYWYRQSLGQGLEFLIYFQGNSAPDKSGLPSDRFSAERTGGSVSTLTIQRTQQEDSAVYLCASSYLSPLETQYFGPGTRLLVL.

This clonotype showed up many times. The rearrangement uses TRBV28 and TRBJ2-5; TRBD2 matches 8 bases. Germline assignment: CDR1 MDHEN and CDR2 SYDVKM. The CDR3 loop spans 13 amino acids. After removal of 9 bases from V and 5 bases from J, the junction contained 8 bases not matched to a gene. The CDR3 loop is CASRGGRWETQYF. CDR3 bases: TGTGCCAGTCGCGGGGGGCGGTGGGAGACCCAGTACTTC.

The V and J genes are TRBV11-2 and TRBJ2-5, with 10 bases aligning to TRBD2. J gave up 4 bases and V 3 bases, and 5 bases lay outside the gene matches. This CDR3 comprises 15 residues. CDR1 is SGHAT and CDR2 is FQNNGV in the germline V gene. The CDR3 protein is CASSFPSGSRETQYF. CDR3 DNA: TGTGCCAGCAGCTTCCCTAGCGGGAGTAGAGAGACCCAGTACTTC.

The chain uses TRBV20-1 and TRBJ2-2; D is unclear. Germline CDR1 is DFQATT and CDR2 is SNEGSKA (reference sequence). Trimming shortened V by 5 bases and J by 0 bases, and 7 bases separated the two germline ends. This CDR3 has 13 amino acids. CDR3 loop: CSALSPNTGELFF. The CDR3 DNA reads TGCAGTGCTCTTTCACCGAACACCGGGGAGCTGTTTTTT.

V gene TRBV7-2 combines with J gene TRBJ2-5; TRBD2 might be the D (5 bases). CDR3 size: 15 residues. Trimming took off 7 bases at V and 0 bases at J, with 15 bases between the two ends. Germline loops: CDR1 SGHTA, CDR2 FQGNSA. The CDR3 is CASTLATSDQETQYF. For the CDR3, the DNA is TGTGCCAGCACCCTGGCAACTAGTGACCAAGAGACCCAGTACTTC.

This rearrangement joins TRBV11-2 to TRBJ2-7; TRBD1 is a possible D gene (6 bases). This CDR3 comprises 16 residues. Germline CDR1 SGHAT, CDR2 FQNNGV. V dropped 3 bases and J dropped 6 bases, with 21 bases sitting between them. The CDR3 DNA reads as TGTGCCAGCAGCTTCTCCCAGGGGCACACCTCCGGCGAGCAGTACTTC. Residues: CASSFSQGHTSGEQYF.

This chain joins TRBV5-1 and TRBJ2-3; 14 bases are shared with TRBD2. From germline, CDR1 is SGHRS and CDR2 YFSETQ. This CDR3 spans 19 amino acids. V lost 4 bases to trimming and J lost 5 bases; unmatched junction nucleotides: 15. The CDR3 region is CASSTGQPGLAGERDTQYF. CDR3 nucleotide sequence: TGCGCCAGCAGCACGGGACAACCGGGACTAGCGGGAGAGCGAGATACGCAGTATTTT.

This clonotype was detected only a few times. This chain uses TRBV3-1 with TRBJ2-2; the D call may be TRBD1 or TRBD2 (6 bases each). The CDR3 covers 18 residues. Germline CDR1 is LGHDT and CDR2 is YNNKEL (reference sequence). V was shortened by 6 bases and J by 3 bases, with 23 bases between the two germline ends. The CDR3 is CASRRSVLGGRYTGELFF. The CDR3 DNA follows: TGTGCCAGCAGAAGATCCGTTTTGGGGGGCAGGTACACCGGGGAGCTGTTTTTT.

This clonotype was seen ten or more times. The chain recombines TRBV3-1 with TRBJ2-7, with 9 bases that match TRBD2. This CDR3 has 14 amino acids. Germline CDR1 reads LGHDT; CDR2 reads YNNKEL (reference sequence). V was clipped by 3 bases and J by 4 bases; unmatched bases: 4. CDR3 sequence: CASSQRTSGYEQYF. Here the CDR3 DNA reads TGTGCCAGCAGCCAGAGAACTAGCGGGTACGAGCAGTACTTC.

Only a few counts were recorded for this clonotype. V gene TRBV6-2 or TRBV6-3 combines with J gene TRBJ2-7, with 10 bases matching TRBD2. The CDR3 has 15 residues. V was pared by 3 bases and J by 2 bases, with 4 bases of the junction left unmatched. Germline V gives CDR1 MNHEY, CDR2 SVGEGT. The DNA for the CDR3 is TGTGCCAGCAGTTATTATACTAGCGGGACCTACGAGCAGTACTTC. Amino acid sequence: CASSYYTSGTYEQYF.

The sample holds many counts of this clonotype. Germline is not matched at one junction end, which may reflect a read error. V and J are TRBV5-1 and TRBJ2-1; a weak D match, TRBD1 (6 bases). The CDR3 has 12 residues. The V gene's germline CDR1 is SGHRS and CDR2 YFSETQ. The CDR3, as DNA: TGCGCCAGCAGCCTTGATGACAGGCCCCCTTCCTTC. Encoded protein: CASSLDDRPPSF.

This clonotype was detected only a few times. The V call is TRBV7-2, the J call TRBJ2-1, with D possibly TRBD2 on 6 matching bases. CDR3 length: 19 residues. Per germline, CDR1 SGHTA and CDR2 FQGNSA. Trimming took off 0 bases at V and 4 bases at J, with 22 bases between the two ends. The CDR3 loop reads CASSLAGVRTKKGYNEQFF. The CDR3, as DNA: TGTGCCAGCAGCTTAGCGGGCGTCCGGACTAAAAAGGGGTACAATGAGCAGTTCTTC.

This clonotype has just a few counts. This chain connects TRBV2 to TRBJ2-3; 7 bases align to TRBD2. V lost 4 bases and J lost 4; bases outside the gene matches: 2. The CDR3 consists of 13 residues. From germline, CDR1 is SNHLY and CDR2 FYNNEI. This chain's CDR3 is CASSVRGADTQYF. Here the CDR3 DNA reads TGTGCCAGCAGTGTTCGGGGGGCAGATACGCAGTATTTT.

In its sample, this clonotype was seen many times. The chain has TRBV20-1 and TRBJ1-1; D not certain. This CDR3 comprises 13 residues. Per the germline V gene, CDR1 is DFQATT and CDR2 is SNEGSKA (reference sequence). V gave up 3 bases and J gave up 3 bases, with 11 bases separating them. Here the CDR3 DNA reads TGCAGTGCTAGGGAGGGCGGGGACACTGAAGCTTTCTTT. This gives the protein CSAREGGDTEAFF.

The chain couples TRBV19 to TRBJ2-1; TRBD2 agrees at 14 bases. The V gene's germline CDR1 is LNHDA and CDR2 SQIVND (reference sequence). CDR3 size: 17 residues. V trimming: 6 bases; J trimming: 1 base; junction bases outside the gene matches: 5. The CDR3 DNA is TGTGCCAGTAGACTGGGACTAGCGGGAGAGTCCTACAATGAGCAGTTCTTC. This sequence encodes CASRLGLAGESYNEQFF.

The CDR3 nucleotides are TGTGCCAGCTCGATAGGGTACGACGAGCAGTACTTC. Translating it yields CASSIGYDEQYF. J is TRBJ2-7 and V is TRBV18, with no clear D. The germline gives CDR1 KGHSH, CDR2 LQKENI. The V end lost 6 bases, the J end lost 5 bases, and 11 bases lay between the germline ends. CDR3 length: 12 amino acids.

J is TRBJ2-3 and V is TRBV10-3, with D unresolved. Between the trimmed V and J ends, which lost 5 bases and 0 bases, there was a span of 6 bases. The CDR3 is made up of 13 amino acids. In germline, CDR1 is ENHRY, CDR2 SYGVKD. CDR3 protein: CAISTRSTDTQYF. The CDR3 DNA follows: TGTGCCATCAGTACAAGGAGCACAGATACGCAGTATTTT.

There are a few counts of this clonotype. The chain combines TRBV20-1 with TRBJ1-2; tentative D call: TRBD1 (5 bases). The CDR3 consists of 13 residues. V gave up 1 base and J gave up 5 bases, with 11 bases separating them. CDR1 DFQATT and CDR2 SNEGSKA come from the germline V gene (reference sequence). The CDR3 DNA is TGCAGTGCTAGAGCCGGGACCGTGTATGGCTACACCTTC. Translating gives CSARAGTVYGYTF.

The sample holds a few counts of this clonotype. This chain uses TRBV7-2 with TRBJ1-5; possible D gene TRBD1, 5 bases. The CDR3 is 15 amino acids. With 1 base removed from V and 4 bases from J, the gap between germline ends came to 11 bases. CDR1 and CDR2 (germline): SGHTA, FQGNSA. The CDR3 is CASSLEGWGNQPQHF. The CDR3 nucleotides are TGTGCCAGCAGCTTAGAAGGGTGGGGGAATCAGCCCCAGCATTTT.

This clonotype was detected a few times. V and J are TRBV27 and TRBJ2-1; TRBD2 aligns across 8 bases. V lost 2 bases, J lost 6 bases, and 6 bases stayed unmatched. The CDR3 length is 15 residues. Germline CDR1 reads MNHEY; CDR2 reads SMNVEV (reference sequence). The CDR3 DNA follows: TGTGCCAGCAGTTTAGAGCGGGAGTGGACCAATGAGCAGTTCTTC. It yields the protein CASSLEREWTNEQFF.

The table lists this clonotype with many counts. The chain has TRBV5-1 and TRBJ2-3; no clear D. This CDR3 has 12 residues. CDR1 and CDR2 from the germline V gene are SGHRS and YFSETQ. V shed 3 bases and J shed 6 bases, with 8 bases lying between them. Here the CDR3 reads CASSSLGDTQYF. CDR3 in DNA: TGCGCCAGCAGCTCGCTAGGTGATACGCAGTATTTT.